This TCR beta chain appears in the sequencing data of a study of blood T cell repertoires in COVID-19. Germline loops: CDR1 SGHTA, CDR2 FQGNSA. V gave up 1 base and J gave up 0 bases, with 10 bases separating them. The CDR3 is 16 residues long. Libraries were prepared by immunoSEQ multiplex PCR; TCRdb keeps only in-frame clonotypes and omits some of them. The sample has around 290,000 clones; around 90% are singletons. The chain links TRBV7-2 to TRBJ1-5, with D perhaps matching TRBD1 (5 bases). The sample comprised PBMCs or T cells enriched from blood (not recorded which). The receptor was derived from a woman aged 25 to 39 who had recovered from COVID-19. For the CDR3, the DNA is TGTGCCAGCAGCTTAGACAGGCCCCGTAGCAATCAGCCCCAGCATTTT. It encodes CASSLDRPRSNQPQHF.